The present T cell receptor beta chain was sequenced within a study of control samples from healthy donors and cancer patients. The method was immunoSEQ multiplex PCR; TCRdb's version includes in-frame clones alone and lacks a portion of them. In the table there are around 99,000 clones, less than 95% of which are singletons. The sequence derives from a human donor in good health. The donor label of this sample is uncertain. The material sequenced was blood.

The CDR3 spells CASSIMSTSTDTQYF. In DNA, the CDR3 is TGTGCCAGTAGTATAATGAGCACTAGCACAGATACGCAGTATTTT. The V gene is TRBV19, the J gene TRBJ2-3, with D unclear. From germline, CDR1 is LNHDA and CDR2 SQIVND (reference sequence). Trimming cost V 2 bases and J 0 bases, with 9 bases left between them. The CDR3 is made up of 15 amino acids. Complete variable domain (other parts from reference TRBV19 and TRBJ2-3): DGGITQSPKYLFRKEGQNVTLSCEQNLNHDAMYWYRQDPGQGLRLIYYSQIVNDFQKGDIAEGYSVSREKKESFPLTVTSAQKNPTAFYLCASSIMSTSTDTQYFGPGTRLTVL.